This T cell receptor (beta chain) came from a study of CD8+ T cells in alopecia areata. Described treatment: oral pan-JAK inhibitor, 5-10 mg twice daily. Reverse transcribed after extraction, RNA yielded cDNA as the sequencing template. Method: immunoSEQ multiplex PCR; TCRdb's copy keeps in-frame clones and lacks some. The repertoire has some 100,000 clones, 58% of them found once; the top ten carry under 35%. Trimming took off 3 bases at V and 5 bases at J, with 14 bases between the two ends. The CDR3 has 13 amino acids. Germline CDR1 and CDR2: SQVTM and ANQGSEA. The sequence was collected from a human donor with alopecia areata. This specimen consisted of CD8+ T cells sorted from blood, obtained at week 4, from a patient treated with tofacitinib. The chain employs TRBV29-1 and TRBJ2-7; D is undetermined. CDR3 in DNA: TGCAGCGTTGACCCTGGCGGCCTCCACGAGCAGTACTTC. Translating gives CSVDPGGLHEQYF.